This T cell receptor beta chain was recovered during a study of CD4+ T cells in melanoma. With respect to this clone: The antigen is not known.

Study-wide findings and caveats: CD8+ T cell, macrophage and B cell function reportedly correlated with neoantigen-specific CD4+ T cells. Diverse differentiation states were reported for melanoma neoantigen-specific CD4+ T cells.

TCRdb's copy holds only in-frame clones and misses some; the assay was immunoSEQ multiplex PCR. The sample shows under 20,000 clones, roughly 85% of them seen only once. Deletions cut 6 bases from V and 3 bases from J, with 13 bases between. The CDR3 totals 14 residues. The germline gives CDR1 MNHNS, CDR2 SASEGT. Sequencing was carried out using cells from a culture (not recorded whether cultured in vitro). The V gene is TRBV6-1, the J gene TRBJ2-3; D is ambiguous. This receptor was taken from a human donor with melanoma. The DNA of the CDR3 is TGTGCCAGCAGGGGAAGGGTCAATACAGATACGCAGTATTTT. Protein: CASRGRVNTDTQYF.